Following are 2 T cell receptor beta chains from one sample sequenced in a study of blood T cell repertoires in COVID-19. The protocol was immunoSEQ multiplex PCR, while the TCRdb copy is restricted to in-frame clones and leaves out a portion. The table records approximately 250,000 clones, around 90% of them present only once. The material sequenced was PBMCs or T cells enriched from blood (not recorded which). The source of these receptors is a young woman who had recovered from COVID-19.

The rearrangement uses TRBV18 and TRBJ1-1, with D perhaps TRBD1 (6 bases). The CDR3 extends over 14 amino acids. V was shortened by 6 bases and J by 1 base, with 12 bases between the two germline ends. The germline CDR1 and CDR2 sequences are KGHSH and LQKENI. CDR3 region: CASSQLTGNTEAFF. As DNA, the CDR3 is TGTGCCAGCTCTCAACTGACAGGGAACACTGAAGCTTTCTTT. The full variable domain, with the rest looked up from reference TRBV18 and TRBJ1-1, is NAGVMQNPRHLVRRRGQEARLRCSPMKGHSHVYWYRQLPEEGLKFMVYLQKENIIDESGMPKERFSAEFPKEGPSILRIQQVVRGDSAAYFCASSQLTGNTEAFFGQGTRLTVV.

Turning to this clone: Compared with germline, one end of the junction differs, possibly owing to a read error. The gene calls are TRBV7-7 and TRBJ2-7; 7 bases map to TRBD2. Per germline, CDR1 SSHAT and CDR2 FNYEAQ (reference sequence). There are 15 residues in the CDR3. The CDR3 protein is CASSPERLASYEQYF. In DNA form, the CDR3 reads TGTGCTAGCAGCCCCGAAAGACTAGCCTCCTACGAGCAGTACTTC. The whole variable domain, remainder taken from reference TRBV7-7 and TRBJ2-7, is GAGVSQSPRYKVTKRGQDVTLRCDPISSHATLYWYQQALGQGPEFLTYFNYEAQPDKSGLPSDRFSAERPEGSISTLTIQRTEQRDSAMYRCASSPERLASYEQYFGPGTRLTVT.